Below, 22 T cell receptor delta chains from the same sample are listed, as sequenced in a study of gamma-delta chains in newborns, infants, children. TCRdb called clones anew from the reads with CATT. The repertoire has around 12,000 delta-chain clones, about 3.8% of them found once; the top ten carry under 9.5%. The sequencing sample was made of blood. The receptors stem from a child who was a newborn, infant or young child, either healthy, febrile or measles-vaccinated (not recorded which).

The chain is built from TRDV1 and TRDJ1, with TRDD3 matching 7 bases. The V gene end was trimmed by 0 bases and the J gene end by 0 bases; junction bases not matched to a gene: 22. Germline CDR1 is TSWWSYY and CDR2 is QGS. The CDR3 runs 22 residues. The CDR3 loop is CALGELIQTFGDNGLYTDKLIF. The CDR3 DNA reads TGTGCTCTTGGGGAACTCATACAAACATTCGGGGATAACGGCCTATACACCGATAAACTCATCTTT.

The sample holds a few counts of this clone. CDR3 sequence (DNA): TGTGCCTGTGACACCTTGGGGGATACGCGGGATTATAAACTCATCTTT. It codes for CACDTLGDTRDYKLIF. The V and J genes are TRDV2 and TRDJ1, with 11 bases fitting TRDD3. The germline V gene has CDR1 GEAIGNYY and CDR2 EKD. There are 16 residues in the CDR3. V was pared by 0 bases and J by 6 bases, with 8 bases of the junction left unmatched.

This clone was seen more than once but under ten times. There is no V gene call, and the J gene is TRDJ1; the table's D call TRDD3 went unverified against the DNA. The CDR3 spans 17 residues. The CDR3 DNA reads as TGTGCTCTTGGGGAACTAATCCACCCCAAACGAGCCGATAAACTCATCTTT. Translating it yields CALGELIHPKRADKLIF.

By sample share, this clone is medium-sized. This sequence joins TRDV1 and TRDJ1; D may be TRDD3 (5 bases). The V and J ends lost 3 bases and 5 bases respectively, with 16 bases between them. The germline V gene has CDR1 TSWWSYY and CDR2 QGS. CDR3 length equals 15 residues. CDR3: CALGDRVYAIDKLIF. The CDR3 region has the DNA TGTGCTCTTGGGGACAGAGTATACGCCATTGATAAACTCATCTTT.

This clone was seen more than once but under ten times. One junction end disagrees with the germline gene, perhaps due to a read error. The chain uses TRDV1 and TRDJ2; D gene uncertain. Germline assignment: CDR1 TSWWSYY and CDR2 QGS. The CDR3 extends over 18 amino acids. The CDR3 sequence is CALGEPSFPSGLTAQPFF. The CDR3, as DNA: TGTGCTCTTGGGGAACCAAGTTTTCCATCGGGACTGACAGCACAACCCTTCTTT.

For the J gene the call is TRDJ1; the V gene lacks a call; the D call in the table, TRDD3, was not verified against the DNA. The CDR3 covers 19 residues. CDR3 in amino acids: CALGEPSFHGGPYTDKLIF. DNA for the CDR3: TGTGCTCTTGGGGAACCCTCCTTCCATGGGGGACCCTACACCGATAAACTCATCTTT.

As concerns this clone: Other DNA sequences of this sample code for an identical CDR3. The chain carries TRDV3 and TRDJ1, with a tentative D call TRDD3 (7 bases). The CDR3 has 20 residues. Trimming stripped 2 bases from V and 4 bases from J, with 35 bases between. Per germline, CDR1 TVYSNPD and CDR2 GDNSRS (reference sequence). This CDR3 reads CAFRPLPDHRVLGWGDKLIF. The CDR3 nucleotides read TGTGCCTTTCGTCCCCTTCCCGATCATCGCGTACTGGGGTGGGGCGATAAACTCATCTTT.

No V gene was called here, but the J gene is TRDJ4; no DNA check was done on the table's D call, TRDD3. This CDR3 is built from 19 residues. The CDR3 here is CALGELPRLGDISGGPLIF. DNA for the CDR3: TGTGCTCTTGGGGAACTACCTAGGCTGGGGGATATTAGTGGAGGACCCCTGATCTTT.

This clone was picked up a small number of times. J is TRDJ1 and V is TRDV2; 9 bases are shared with TRDD3. The germline CDR1 and CDR2 sequences are GEAIGNYY and EKD. CDR3 size: 19 residues. V trimming: 0 bases; J trimming: 0 bases; junction bases outside the gene matches: 13. The CDR3 region is CACDTGTGGRRGYTDKLIF. Here the CDR3 DNA reads TGTGCCTGTGACACCGGGACTGGGGGACGCAGGGGTTACACCGATAAACTCATCTTT.

The chain couples TRAV29/DV5 to TRDJ1; 12 bases are shared with TRDD3. Germline loops: CDR1 NSMFDY, CDR2 ISSIKDK. Trimming at V came to 4 bases and at J to 1 base, leaving 14 bases not matched to a gene. The CDR3 loop spans 18 amino acids. The CDR3 sequence: CAAGAFPWGIRGTDKLIF. As DNA, the CDR3 is TGTGCAGCAGGGGCTTTCCCCTGGGGGATACGGGGCACCGATAAACTCATCTTT.

This clone has just a few counts. The genes are TRDV1 and TRDJ1; TRDD3 is a possible D gene (6 bases). The CDR3 has 21 residues. Germline CDR1 TSWWSYY, CDR2 QGS. Trimming pared 1 base from V and 1 base from J, leaving 28 bases between. The CDR3 sequence is CALGEPPYVSGGDLVTDKLIF. CDR3 bases: TGTGCTCTTGGGGAACCGCCTTACGTGTCCGGGGGGGACCTTGTCACCGATAAACTCATCTTT.

The table lists this clone with a few counts. Other DNA sequences of this sample code for an identical CDR3. The chain has TRDV2 and TRDJ3; 9 bases match TRDD3. Germline V CDR1 and CDR2: GEAIGNYY, EKD. CDR3 length: 18 amino acids. The V and J ends lost 0 bases and 0 bases, in that order; junction bases with no gene match: 2. The CDR3 DNA is TGTGCCTGTGACACCGTGGGGGATAGCTCCTGGGACACCCGACAGATGTTTTTC. Residues: CACDTVGDSSWDTRQMFF.

This clone was found a few times. V and J are TRDV1 and TRDJ1, with TRDD2 as a possible D gene (9 bases). Germline V lookup: CDR1 TSWWSYY, CDR2 QGS. V was trimmed by 2 bases and J by 0 bases, leaving 28 bases between them. The CDR3 is 21 residues long. The CDR3 region has the DNA TGTGCTCTTGGGGAATTAGGTCCCTTCCTACGCTGGGGGAAGTACACCGATAAACTCATCTTT. It specifies CALGELGPFLRWGKYTDKLIF.

Only a few counts were recorded for this clone. Being one base from a much bigger clone, this may be a read error. J is TRDJ1 and V is TRDV2, with D perhaps matching TRDD3 (5 bases). Germline assignment: CDR1 GEAIGNYY and CDR2 EKD. The length of the CDR3 is 14 residues. V lost 3 bases and J 4 bases, leaving 14 bases between the germline ends. The CDR3 loop reads CACDSLEDNDKLIF. As DNA, the CDR3 is TGTGCCTGTGACTCTCTGGAGGATAACGATAAACTCATCTTT.

This chain uses TRDV2 with TRDJ3, with 12 bases that match TRDD3. Germline values: CDR1 GEAIGNYY, CDR2 EKD. V lost 3 bases, J lost 0 bases, and 8 bases stayed unmatched. There are 20 residues in the CDR3. As DNA, the CDR3 is TGTGCCTGTGACGGGTTACTGGGGGATACCGGCTCCTGGGACACCCGACAGATGTTTTTC. Residues: CACDGLLGDTGSWDTRQMFF.

By share, this clone ranks as large. The sample carries other DNA sequences with the same CDR3. The chain has TRDV2 and TRDJ1, with D hard to call. CDR3 size: 15 residues. Germline-derived CDR1 and CDR2 are GEAIGNYY and EKD. Trimming pared 3 bases from V and 1 base from J, leaving 14 bases between. The DNA for the CDR3 is TGTGCCTGTGACCCTATGGGTCCAGGCACCGATAAACTCATCTTT. Translated: CACDPMGPGTDKLIF.

The V and J genes are TRDV2 and TRDJ1; TRDD3 matches 7 bases. The germline CDR1 and CDR2 sequences are GEAIGNYY and EKD. The V gene end was trimmed by 0 bases and the J gene end by 0 bases; junction bases not matched to a gene: 9. The CDR3 has 17 amino acids. The CDR3 DNA reads TGTGCCTGTGACACCGTAGCTGGGGGGAACTACACCGATAAACTCATCTTT. Translated, it gives CACDTVAGGNYTDKLIF.

This chain joins TRDV1 and TRDJ1; 10 positions match TRDD3. The CDR3 extends over 20 amino acids. Germline V gene lookup returns CDR1 TSWWSYY and CDR2 QGS. V was pared by 6 bases and J by 3 bases, with 22 bases of the junction left unmatched. For the CDR3, the DNA is TGTGCTCTTGGACCGGTTCTTTTTCCTTCTTGGGGGATACTACCCGATAAACTCATCTTT. Protein sequence: CALGPVLFPSWGILPDKLIF.

This clone was seen only a few times. V is TRDV3 and J is TRDJ1, with 9 bases matching TRDD3. CDR1 is TVYSNPD and CDR2 is GDNSRS in the germline V gene (reference sequence). After removal of 5 bases from V and 1 base from J, the junction contained 14 bases not matched to a gene. The CDR3 has 16 residues. The CDR3 sequence: CAIQLLLGDFTDKLIF. The CDR3 nucleotides are TGTGCCATTCAGCTGTTACTGGGGGACTTCACCGATAAACTCATCTTT.

This clone was seen a handful of times. V gene TRDV3 combines with J gene TRDJ1; D might be TRDD3 (6 bases). Trimming pared 0 bases from V and 0 bases from J, leaving 23 bases between. This CDR3 is built from 18 residues. Per the germline V gene, CDR1 is TVYSNPD and CDR2 is GDNSRS (reference sequence). The CDR3 region is CAFRCSTPWRDNTDKLIF. The CDR3 region has the DNA TGTGCCTTTAGGTGTTCCACTCCTTGGCGGGATAACACCGATAAACTCATCTTT.

This clone was seen a few times. The rearrangement uses TRDV1 and TRDJ1, with TRDD3 identical over 8 bases. With 9 bases clipped from V and 0 bases from J, the junction kept 12 bases outside the gene matches. The CDR3 spans 16 residues. The germline V gene encodes CDR1 TSWWSYY and CDR2 QGS. CDR3 amino acids: CALSTTGGLYTDKLIF. CDR3 DNA: TGTGCTCTCTCCACTACTGGGGGTTTGTACACCGATAAACTCATCTTT.

In its sample, this clone was seen a few times. J is TRDJ1 and V is TRDV1; 11 bases fit TRDD3. The CDR3 is 25 residues long. Trimming cost V 2 bases and J 3 bases; bases outside gene matches: 32. Germline lookup yields CDR1 TSWWSYY and CDR2 QGS. The CDR3 coding sequence is TGTGCTCTTGGGGAAGCCCCCGTCCCTAGCTACCGAACTGGGGGATATCCTCGGGGGCCCGATAAACTCATCTTT. Protein sequence: CALGEAPVPSYRTGGYPRGPDKLIF.